Given below is one T cell receptor (beta chain) in context. Its antigen is not identified. The PCR had 60 Vbeta and 13 Jbeta primers. The assay was immunoSEQ multiplex PCR, and TCRdb's table has in-frame clones only and misses some. The sample records 83,000 or so clones, about three quarters being singletons. CDR1 MNHNY and CDR2 SVGAGI come from the germline V gene (reference sequence). The CDR3 is made up of 14 amino acids. The V and J ends lost 6 bases and 6 bases respectively, with 18 bases between them. This sample was included in a study of cytomegalovirus exposure and HLA in healthy donors. All the people who gave samples were healthy bone marrow donors. Each donor was nominally healthy when sampled (though unrecorded immune exposures were likely). Regarding the study as a whole: Later on, a genetic analysis was performed. It linked a missense variant in DCLRE1C with V- and J-gene trimming of TCR beta. Productive status was seen about 87% or about 30% of the time for most TCR beta V segments in an earlier analysis.

The sequenced material came from PBMCs. The receptor comes from a female donor in good health and CMV-seronegative. The chain recombines TRBV6-6 with TRBJ2-7; D perhaps matches TRBD2 (6 bases). CDR3 protein: CASRGGRLRAEQYF. Written as DNA, the CDR3 is TGTGCCAGCAGGGGGGGACGCCTTCGGGCCGAGCAGTACTTC.